Sequencing of this T cell receptor beta chain was carried out in a study of radiotherapy plus CTLA-4 blockade in lung cancer. Overall study context: Disease control was achieved by just over 30% of patients, and objective responses by less than 20%.

Treatment of patients with chemo-refractory metastatic non-small-cell lung cancer consisted of focal radiation plus CTLA-4 blockade with ipilimumab. The study, taken as a whole, reports: Clones of tumor-derived TCRs expanded in blood after radiotherapy plus ipilimumab. Early clonal dynamics of blood T cells, together with interferon-beta, were reported as the best response predictor.

Only in-frame clones appear in the TCRdb table, and some are missing; sequencing was by immunoSEQ multiplex PCR. This sample yields approximately 65,000 clones, of which around 77% are seen a single time; about 4.5% belongs to the top ten. The sample holds a few counts of this clone. Its antigen is unidentified. The CDR3 length is 15 residues. The germline gives CDR1 SGDLS, CDR2 YYNGEE. V gave up 4 bases and J gave up 4 bases, with 17 bases separating them. This sequence joins TRBV9 and TRBJ1-1; D is perhaps TRBD1 (6 bases). The material sequenced was peripheral blood, taken from a patient treated with radiotherapy plus ipilimumab. This TCR was sampled from a human donor with non-small cell lung cancer who had a complete response to radiotherapy plus ipilimumab. The CDR3 here is CASSPTGFVGTEAFF. The CDR3, as DNA: TGTGCCAGCAGCCCCACAGGGTTTGTAGGCACTGAAGCTTTCTTT.